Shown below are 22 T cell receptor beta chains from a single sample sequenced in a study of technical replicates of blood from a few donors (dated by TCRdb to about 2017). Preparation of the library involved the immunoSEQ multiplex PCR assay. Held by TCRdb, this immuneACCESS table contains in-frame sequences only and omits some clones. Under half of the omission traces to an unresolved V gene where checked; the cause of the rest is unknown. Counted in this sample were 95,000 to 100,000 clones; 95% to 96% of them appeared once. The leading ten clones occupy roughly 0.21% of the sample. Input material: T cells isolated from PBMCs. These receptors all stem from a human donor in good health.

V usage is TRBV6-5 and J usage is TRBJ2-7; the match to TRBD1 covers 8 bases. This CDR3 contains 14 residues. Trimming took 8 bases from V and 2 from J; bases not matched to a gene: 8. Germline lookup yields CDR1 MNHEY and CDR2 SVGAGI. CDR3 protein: CASGAGGFPYEQYF. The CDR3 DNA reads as TGTGCCAGCGGGGCAGGGGGCTTTCCCTACGAGCAGTACTTC.

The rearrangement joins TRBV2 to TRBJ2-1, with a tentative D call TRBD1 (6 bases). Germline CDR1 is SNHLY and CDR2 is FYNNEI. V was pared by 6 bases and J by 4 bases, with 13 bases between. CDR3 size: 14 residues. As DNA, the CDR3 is TGTGCCAGCAGGGATGGGGGCCCATACAATGAGCAGTTCTTC. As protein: CASRDGGPYNEQFF.

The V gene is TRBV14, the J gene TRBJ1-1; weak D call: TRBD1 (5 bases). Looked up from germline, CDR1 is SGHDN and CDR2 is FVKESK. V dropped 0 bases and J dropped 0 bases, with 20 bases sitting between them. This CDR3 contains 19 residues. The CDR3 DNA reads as TGTGCCAGCAGCCAAGATAATAGGCGGGGGATCGGGGTGAACACTGAAGCTTTCTTT. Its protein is CASSQDNRRGIGVNTEAFF.

CDR3 sequence reads: CASSAEGGYEQYF. The CDR3 bases are TGTGCCAGCAGTGCGGAGGGTGGTTACGAGCAGTACTTC. The chain uses TRBV2 and TRBJ2-7; possible D gene TRBD2, 6 bases. This CDR3 contains 13 residues. Trimming removed 4 bases at V and 4 bases at J, with 11 bases between. Looked up from germline, CDR1 is SNHLY and CDR2 is FYNNEI.

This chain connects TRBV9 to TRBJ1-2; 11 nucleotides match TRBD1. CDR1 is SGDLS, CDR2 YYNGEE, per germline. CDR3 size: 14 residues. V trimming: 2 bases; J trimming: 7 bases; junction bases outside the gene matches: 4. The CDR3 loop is CASSVSDRGPGYTF. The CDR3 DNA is TGTGCCAGCAGCGTGTCGGACAGGGGGCCTGGCTACACCTTC.

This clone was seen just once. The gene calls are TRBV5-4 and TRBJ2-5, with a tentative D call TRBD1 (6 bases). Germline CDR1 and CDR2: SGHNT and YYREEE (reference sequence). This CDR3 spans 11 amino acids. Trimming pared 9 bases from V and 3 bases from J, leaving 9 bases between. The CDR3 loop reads CATGQKETQYF. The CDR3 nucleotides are TGTGCCACAGGACAGAAAGAGACCCAGTACTTC.

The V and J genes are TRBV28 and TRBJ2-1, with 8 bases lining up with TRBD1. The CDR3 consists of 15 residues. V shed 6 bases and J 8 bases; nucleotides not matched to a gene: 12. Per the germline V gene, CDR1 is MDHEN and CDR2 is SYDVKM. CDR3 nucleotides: TGTGCCAGCAGGCGCTTCCGGGACAGGCGGTATGAGCAGTTCTTC. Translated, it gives CASRRFRDRRYEQFF.

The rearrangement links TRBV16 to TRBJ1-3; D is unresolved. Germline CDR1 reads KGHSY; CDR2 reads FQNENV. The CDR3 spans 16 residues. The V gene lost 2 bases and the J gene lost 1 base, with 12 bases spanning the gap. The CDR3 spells CASSQEGSPSGNTIYF. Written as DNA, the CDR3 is TGTGCCAGCAGCCAAGAGGGCAGTCCATCTGGAAACACCATATATTTT.

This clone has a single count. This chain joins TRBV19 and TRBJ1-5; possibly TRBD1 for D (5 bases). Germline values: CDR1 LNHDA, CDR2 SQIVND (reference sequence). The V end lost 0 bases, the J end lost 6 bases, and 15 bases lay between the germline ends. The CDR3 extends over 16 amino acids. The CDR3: CASSIDGYRYGQPQHF. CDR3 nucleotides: TGTGCCAGTAGTATAGATGGGTACAGGTATGGTCAGCCCCAGCATTTT.

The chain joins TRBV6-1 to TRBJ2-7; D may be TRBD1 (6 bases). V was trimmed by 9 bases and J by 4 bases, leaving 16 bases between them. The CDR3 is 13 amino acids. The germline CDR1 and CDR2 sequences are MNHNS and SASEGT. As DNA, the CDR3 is TGTGCCAGTCTGAGACAGGCGTCGTACGAGCAGTACTTC. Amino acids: CASLRQASYEQYF.

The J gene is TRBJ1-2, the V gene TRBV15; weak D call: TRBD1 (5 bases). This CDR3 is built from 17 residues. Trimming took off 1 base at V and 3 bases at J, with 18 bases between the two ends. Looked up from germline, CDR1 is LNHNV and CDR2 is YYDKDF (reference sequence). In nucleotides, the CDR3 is TGTGCCACCAGCAGAGTTCCGGCGCCAGGGAGGGACTATGGCTACACCTTC. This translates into CATSRVPAPGRDYGYTF.

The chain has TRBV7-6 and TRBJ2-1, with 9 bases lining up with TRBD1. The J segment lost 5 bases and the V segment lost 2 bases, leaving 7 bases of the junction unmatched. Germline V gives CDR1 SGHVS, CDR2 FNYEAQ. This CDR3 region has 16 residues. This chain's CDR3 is CASSLSGQGSHNEQFF. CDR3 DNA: TGTGCCAGCAGCTTATCGGGACAGGGTTCCCACAATGAGCAGTTCTTC. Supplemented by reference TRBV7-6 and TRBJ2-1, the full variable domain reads GAGVSQSPRYKVTKRGQDVALRCDPISGHVSLYWYRQALGQGPEFLTYFNYEAQQDKSGLPNDRFSAERPEGSISTLTIQRTEQRDSAMYRCASSLSGQGSHNEQFFGPGTRLTVL.

The CDR3 DNA is TGTGCCAGCAGCCCGGTAGCGGGAGGGCGAGAGACCCAGTACTTC. Amino acid sequence: CASSPVAGGRETQYF. V gene TRBV5-4 combines with J gene TRBJ2-5; 11 bases line up with TRBD2. The CDR3 has 15 residues. The J segment lost 4 bases and the V segment lost 4 bases, leaving 6 bases of the junction unmatched. The germline CDR1 and CDR2 sequences are SGHNT and YYREEE (reference sequence). Together with reference TRBV5-4 and TRBJ2-5, the CDR3 gives the full variable domain: ETGVTQSPTHLIKTRGQQVTLRCSSQSGHNTVSWYQQALGQGPQFIFQYYREEENGRGNFPPRFSGLQFPNYSSELNVNALELDDSALYLCASSPVAGGRETQYFGPGTRLLVL.

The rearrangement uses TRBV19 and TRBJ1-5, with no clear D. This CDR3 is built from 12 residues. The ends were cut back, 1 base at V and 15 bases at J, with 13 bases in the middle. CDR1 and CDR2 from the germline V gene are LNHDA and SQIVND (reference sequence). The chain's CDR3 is CASSIGVQVRHF. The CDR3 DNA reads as TGTGCCAGTAGTATAGGGGTCCAGGTGAGGCATTTT. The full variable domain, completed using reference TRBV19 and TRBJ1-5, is DGGITQSPKYLFRKEGQNVTLSCEQNLNHDAMYWYRQDPGQGLRLIYYSQIVNDFQKGDIAEGYSVSREKKESFPLTVTSAQKNPTAFYLCASSIGVQVRHFGDGTRLSIL.

CDR3 sequence: CASSHPGRRAYYEQYF. Written as DNA, the CDR3 is TGCGCCAGCAGCCACCCGGGACGGAGGGCGTACTACGAGCAGTACTTC. J is TRBJ2-5 and V is TRBV4-1; possibly TRBD2 for D (6 bases). Near its end, the DNA agrees better with TRBJ2-7, so the J call may be wrong. Germline CDR1 and CDR2: MGHRA and YSYEKL. The CDR3 runs 16 residues.

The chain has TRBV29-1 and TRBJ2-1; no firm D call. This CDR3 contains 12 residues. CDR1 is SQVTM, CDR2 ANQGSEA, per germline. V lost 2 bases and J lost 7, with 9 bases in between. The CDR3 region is CSVESGTNEQFF. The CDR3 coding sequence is TGCAGCGTTGAATCGGGTACGAATGAGCAGTTCTTC.

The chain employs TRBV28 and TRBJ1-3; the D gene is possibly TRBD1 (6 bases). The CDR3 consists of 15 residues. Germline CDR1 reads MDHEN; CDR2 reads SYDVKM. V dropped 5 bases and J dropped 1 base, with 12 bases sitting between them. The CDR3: CASSPQGLSGNTIYF. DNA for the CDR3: TGTGCCAGCAGTCCACAGGGTTTATCTGGAAACACCATATATTTT.

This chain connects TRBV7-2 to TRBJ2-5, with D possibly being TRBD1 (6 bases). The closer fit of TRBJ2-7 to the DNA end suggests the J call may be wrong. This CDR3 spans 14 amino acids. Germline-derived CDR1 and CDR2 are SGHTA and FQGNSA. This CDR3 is CASSPGQGPYEQYF. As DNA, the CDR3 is TGTGCCAGCAGCCCCGGTCAGGGGCCCTACGAGCAGTACTTC.

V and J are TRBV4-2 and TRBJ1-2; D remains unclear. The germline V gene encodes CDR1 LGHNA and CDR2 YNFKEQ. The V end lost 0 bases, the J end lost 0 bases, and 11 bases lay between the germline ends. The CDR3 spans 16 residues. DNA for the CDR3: TGTGCCAGCAGCCAAGAGGTTGGCACGACTAACTATGGCTACACCTTC. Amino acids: CASSQEVGTTNYGYTF.

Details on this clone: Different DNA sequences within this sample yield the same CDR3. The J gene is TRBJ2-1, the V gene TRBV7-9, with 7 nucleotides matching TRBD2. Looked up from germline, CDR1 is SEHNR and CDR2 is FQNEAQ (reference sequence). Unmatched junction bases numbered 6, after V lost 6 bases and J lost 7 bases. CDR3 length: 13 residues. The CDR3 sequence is CASSWGGLNEQFF. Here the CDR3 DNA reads TGTGCCAGCAGTTGGGGGGGGTTGAATGAGCAGTTCTTC. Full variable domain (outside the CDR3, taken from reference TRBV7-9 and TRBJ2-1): DTGVSQNPRHKITKRGQNVTFRCDPISEHNRLYWYRQTLGQGPEFLTYFQNEAQLEKSRLLSDRFSAERPKGSFSTLEIQRTEQGDSAMYLCASSWGGLNEQFFGPGTRLTVL.

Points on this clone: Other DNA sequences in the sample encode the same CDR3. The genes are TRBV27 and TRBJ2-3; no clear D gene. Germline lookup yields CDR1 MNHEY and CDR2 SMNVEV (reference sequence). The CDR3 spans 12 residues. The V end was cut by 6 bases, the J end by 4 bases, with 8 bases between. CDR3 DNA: TGTGCCAGCAGCCCTATGTCAGATACGCAGTATTTT. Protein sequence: CASSPMSDTQYF.

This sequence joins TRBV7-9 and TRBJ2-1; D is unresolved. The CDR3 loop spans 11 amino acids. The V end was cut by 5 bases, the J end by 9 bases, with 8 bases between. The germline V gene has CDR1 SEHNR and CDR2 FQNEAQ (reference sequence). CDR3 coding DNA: TGTGCCAGCAGCACCGTGAGTGAGCAGTTCTTC. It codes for CASSTVSEQFF.